This TCR beta chain was sequenced in a study of long-term antiretroviral therapy in people with HIV. Germline lookup yields CDR1 MGHRA and CDR2 YSYEKL. CDR3 length equals 15 residues. Trimming at V came to 2 bases and at J to 5 bases, leaving 7 bases not matched to a gene. To note about this clone: The antigen is undetermined.

Broader study findings: Repertoire composition at all time points was dominated by clones that had expanded before ART. Blood dating 2004 to 2017 may reflect older ART regimens.

This was the immunoSEQ v3.0 assay at survey level. Sequencing was performed with immunoSEQ multiplex PCR; in TCRdb, only in-frame clones are kept and a portion is missing. This sample has around 20,000 clones, with 85% to 90% found just once. Amounts of roughly 0.85-10 million cryopreserved PBMC were held in the samples before DNA extraction. This chain joins TRBV4-1 and TRBJ2-3, with 7 bases identical to TRBD1. The receptor was derived from a middle-aged man with HIV. Sequencing was performed on unsorted PBMCs, taken 4.2 years after starting antiretroviral therapy. CDR3 protein: CASSQQGDSRDTQYF. CDR3 nucleotides: TGCGCCAGCAGCCAACAGGGGGACAGTAGAGATACGCAGTATTTT.